Each of the 3 T cell receptor beta chains below was sequenced from the same sample in a study of cytomegalovirus exposure and HLA in healthy donors. PCR amplification relied on 60 Vbeta primers (plus 13 Jbeta primers). Assay: immunoSEQ multiplex PCR; the TCRdb copy retains only in-frame clones and omits some. This repertoire shows a few hundred thousand clones, about 86% found once; its top ten account for about 7.5%. Material for sequencing was PBMCs. These receptors were taken from an older woman in good health and CMV-seropositive.

This clone was seen more than once but under ten times. The chain joins TRBV30 to TRBJ2-2; no firm D call. Germline loops: CDR1 GTSNPN, CDR2 SVGIG (reference sequence). V shed 2 bases and J shed 4 bases, with 2 bases lying between them. The CDR3 is 11 residues long. CDR3 in amino acids: CAWSRTGELFF. For the CDR3, the DNA is TGTGCCTGGAGTCGCACCGGGGAGCTGTTTTTT. Drawing the rest from reference TRBV30 and TRBJ2-2, the complete variable domain is SQTIHQWPATLVQPVGSPLSLECTVEGTSNPNLYWYRQAAGRGLQLLFYSVGIGQISSEVPQNLSASRPQDRQFILSSKKLLLSDSGFYLCAWSRTGELFFGEGSRLTVL.

The chain recombines TRBV15 with TRBJ2-3, with 12 bases lining up with TRBD2. V gave up 1 base and J gave up 2 bases; unmatched junction bases: 4. The germline V gene encodes CDR1 LNHNV and CDR2 YYDKDF (reference sequence). The CDR3 extends over 17 amino acids. The CDR3 loop is CATSRGGTSGYTDTQYF. The DNA of the CDR3 is TGTGCCACCAGCAGAGGGGGGACTAGCGGGTACACAGATACGCAGTATTTT.

This clone came up once. The chain has TRBV2 and TRBJ1-1; D uncertain. The germline gives CDR1 SNHLY, CDR2 FYNNEI. The ends were cut back, 7 bases at V and 3 bases at J, with 6 bases in the middle. The CDR3 spans 11 residues. CDR3 nucleotide sequence: TGTGCCAGCACCCGGGACACTGAAGCTTTCTTT. Protein: CASTRDTEAFF. The whole variable domain, remainder taken from reference TRBV2 and TRBJ1-1, is EPEVTQTPSHQVTQMGQEVILRCVPISNHLYFYWYRQILGQKVEFLVSFYNNEISEKSEIFDDQFSVERPDGSNFTLKIRSTKLEDSAMYFCASTRDTEAFFGQGTRLTVV.